This T cell receptor (beta chain) was found in a study of prognosis after radiotherapy for stage I lung cancer. Overall study: The tumor diagnosis was squamous cell carcinoma for over 5 patients and adenocarcinoma for twelve. General study findings and limits: Some patients went on to develop distant metastases. Their Shannon entropy after stereotactic body radiation therapy was lower, and its change from baseline was also lower.

This clonotype was seen many times. No antigen is known for it. Starting from genomic DNA, TCR beta CDR3 was amplified through two-round multiplex PCR. Primers were specific to each TRBV and TRBJ gene in first-round PCR. The second round, a PCR step, used universal primers. TCRdb passed the multiplex PCR reads through MiXCR, listing each CDR3 protein once. The sample lists around 16,000 distinct CDR3 sequences, about 46% occurring once. Per germline, CDR1 SGHVS and CDR2 FNYEAQ. There are 16 residues in the CDR3. V was cut by 5 bases and J by 1 base, with 15 bases left in between. The chain carries TRBV7-6 and TRBJ1-3, with D possibly TRBD1 on 6 matching bases. This receptor was taken from a donor at least 50 years old with non-small cell lung cancer. The specimen comprised PBMCs, sampled before or after stereotactic body radiation therapy (not recorded which). CDR3 loop: CASSENSGVSGNTIYF. The CDR3 region has the DNA TGTGCCAGCAGCGAAAACTCAGGGGTATCTGGAAACACCATATATTTT.